This T cell receptor beta chain stems from a study of cytomegalovirus exposure and HLA in healthy donors. The PCR used 60 Vbeta and 13 Jbeta primers. Per the original data handling: Roughly 10 million shared chains were among approximately 87 million unique TCR beta chains counted in a later analysis. Here immunoSEQ multiplex PCR was the method, and the copy in TCRdb shows in-frame clones only, minus some. The DNA was the basis for D and trimming; V, J and clone size are from that table. This table lists about 46,000 clones. Trimming took off 7 bases at V and 8 bases at J, with 15 bases between the two ends. Germline V gene sequence: CDR1 MNHEY, CDR2 SVGAGI. This CDR3 spans 13 amino acids.

Sequencing was done on a sample of PBMCs. V and J are TRBV6-5 and TRBJ2-1; weak D call: TRBD2 (6 bases). The receptor's source is a middle-aged woman in good health and CMV-seronegative. CDR3 bases: TGTGCCAGCACCGGGAGTACCTCGGATGAGCAGTTCTTC. This gives the protein CASTGSTSDEQFF.